This T cell receptor beta chain was identified in a study of T cell repertoires in urothelial bladder cancer. The protocol was immunoSEQ multiplex PCR, while the TCRdb copy is restricted to in-frame clones and leaves out a portion. The sample records fewer than 14,000 clones, 68% being singletons. The V segment lost 2 bases and the J segment 3 bases; nucleotides outside the gene matches: 3. CDR1 is SGHRS and CDR2 is YFSETQ in the germline V gene. The CDR3 spans 15 residues. The sequenced sample consisted of tumor-infiltrating cells from bladder cancer. The V call is TRBV5-1, the J call TRBJ2-7; 12 bases are a match to TRBD2. The origin of this receptor is a human donor with a benign inflammatory bladder lesion. The CDR3 DNA sequence: TGCGCCAGCAGCTTCCTAGCGGGGGGGCTCTACGAGCAGTACTTC. Its translation is CASSFLAGGLYEQYF.